The sequence of this TCR beta chain was determined in a study of blood T cell repertoires in COVID-19. Study-level background: Nucleic acid was either cDNA or gDNA, and it came from T cells, B-cell-depleted T cells, or PBMCs.

This clone has just one count. Generated by immunoSEQ multiplex PCR, the TCRdb table keeps only in-frame clones and is missing some. The sample contains about 220,000 clones, 65% to 85% of which appear only once. The germline CDR1 and CDR2 sequences are SGHTA and FQGTGA. There are 16 residues in the CDR3. V was cut by 2 bases and J by 8 bases, with 21 bases left in between. The TCR sequence derives from a woman in her sixties with acute or convalescent COVID-19. This chain links TRBV7-3 with TRBJ1-2; weak D call: TRBD1 (6 bases). Specimen: peripheral blood. The CDR3 sequence: CASSLDAGVDFLGYTF. The CDR3 coding sequence is TGTGCCAGCAGCTTAGACGCAGGGGTGGATTTTTTAGGCTACACCTTC. Filled out from reference TRBV7-3 and TRBJ1-2, the complete variable domain reads GAGVSQTPSNKVTEKGKYVELRCDPISGHTALYWYRQSLGQGPEFLIYFQGTGAADDSGLPNDRFFAVRPEGSVSTLKIQRTERGDSAVYLCASSLDAGVDFLGYTFGSGTRLTVV.